This T cell receptor (beta chain) originates from a study of cytomegalovirus exposure and HLA in healthy donors. Remarks on this clone: The antigen is not known.

J was trimmed by 0 bases and V by 2 bases; bases with no gene match: 8. Germline CDR1 is MGHRA and CDR2 is YSYEKL. The CDR3 runs to 18 residues. PCR amplification relied on 60 Vbeta primers (plus 13 Jbeta primers). Here immunoSEQ multiplex PCR was the method, and the copy in TCRdb shows in-frame clones only, minus some. This sample yields around 67,000 clones, of which about 84% are seen a single time; roughly 8% belongs to the top ten. The study, taken as a whole, reports: With further analysis later on, most CMV-associated TCR beta chains appeared HLA-restricted.

Sequencing was carried out using PBMCs. The receptor was isolated from a man between 18 and 35 years old in good health and CMV-seropositive. The chain has TRBV4-1 and TRBJ2-3, with 10 bases identical to TRBD2. This CDR3 is CASSQLGASGGSTDTQYF. The CDR3 DNA reads as TGCGCCAGCAGCCAACTGGGGGCTAGCGGGGGCAGCACAGATACGCAGTATTTT.